The 17 T cell receptor beta chains below were found in one sample sequenced in a study of blood T cell repertoires in COVID-19. Sequenced by immunoSEQ multiplex PCR; TCRdb stores in-frame clones only, minus some. Of a few hundred thousand clones in the sample, 85% were seen once. Input material: PBMCs or T cells enriched from blood (not recorded which). Source of these receptors: a man between 35 and 55 years old who had recovered from COVID-19.

The V and J genes are TRBV7-3 and TRBJ1-2; D uncertain. Trimming pared 8 bases from V and 11 bases from J, leaving 21 bases between. Germline V gene data show CDR1 as SGHTA and CDR2 as FQGTGA. CDR3 length equals 13 residues. CDR3 bases: TGTGCCAGCGCCATCCAAGGAGGGTCGCAGTACACCTTC. Translation: CASAIQGGSQYTF.

V is TRBV7-8 and J is TRBJ2-5; 16 bases map to TRBD2. The CDR3 has 17 residues. CDR1 and CDR2 from the germline V gene are SGHVS and FQNEAQ. The J segment lost 7 bases and the V segment lost 3 bases, leaving 8 bases of the junction unmatched. This chain's CDR3 is CASSFHGTSGRGGTQYF. The CDR3 DNA sequence: TGTGCCAGCAGCTTTCACGGGACTAGCGGGAGGGGGGGGACCCAGTACTTC.

The CDR3 reads CASAGALSNQPQHF. The CDR3 DNA sequence: TGTGCCAGCGCGGGGGCCCTTAGCAATCAGCCCCAGCATTTT. The chain uses TRBV21-1 and TRBJ1-5. TRBV21-1 constitutes a pseudogene. The CDR3 length is 14 residues.

This chain uses TRBV28 with TRBJ2-1; tentatively, D is TRBD2 (6 bases). CDR1 and CDR2 (germline): MDHEN, SYDVKM. V lost 9 bases to trimming and J lost 3 bases, with 24 bases between them. The CDR3 is 17 residues long. CDR3 DNA: TGTGCCAGTATATCCCCCGGAGGCGGGAAGAACTACAATGAGCAGTTCTTC. Its protein product is CASISPGGGKNYNEQFF.

The V gene is TRBV5-5, the J gene TRBJ2-7, with TRBD1 identical over 9 bases. The CDR3 spans 14 residues. V lost 6 bases and J lost 5; bases outside the gene matches: 9. From germline, CDR1 is SGHKS and CDR2 YYEKEE (reference sequence). DNA of the CDR3: TGTGCCAGCACCACGGAGGGACAGGGCCACGAGCAGTACTTC. This translates into CASTTEGQGHEQYF.

This chain uses TRBV11-3 with TRBJ1-1; possible D gene TRBD1, 6 bases. Germline V gene lookup returns CDR1 SGHNT and CDR2 YENEEA. This CDR3 contains 14 residues. The V gene lost 3 bases and the J gene lost 3 bases, with 11 bases spanning the gap. The CDR3 loop reads CASSLGQGYTEAFF. The CDR3 DNA follows: TGTGCCAGCAGCTTGGGGCAGGGGTACACTGAAGCTTTCTTT.

This chain links TRBV4-1 with TRBJ2-2; 12 positions agree with TRBD2. J gave up 6 bases and V 10 bases, and 9 bases lay outside the gene matches. Germline V gene data show CDR1 as MGHRA and CDR2 as YSYEKL. The CDR3 covers 15 residues. This CDR3 is CATKTSGSSAGELFF. The CDR3 nucleotides are TGCGCCACCAAGACTAGCGGGAGTTCGGCCGGGGAGCTGTTTTTT.

In DNA, the CDR3 is TGTGCCAGCAGTTCACAGGGACCCTATGGCTACACCTTC. Translation gives CASSSQGPYGYTF. The chain combines TRBV12-3 or TRBV12-4 with TRBJ1-2; TRBD1 is a possible D gene (6 bases). CDR3 length equals 13 residues. The ends were cut back, 4 bases at V and 4 bases at J, with 10 bases in the middle.

The chain has TRBV5-1 and TRBJ2-5; D unclear. The V end was cut by 3 bases, the J end by 5 bases, with 14 bases between. Germline assignment: CDR1 SGHRS and CDR2 YFSETQ. The CDR3 is made up of 14 amino acids. CDR3 amino acids: CASSYGSLGETQYF. Written as DNA, the CDR3 is TGCGCCAGCAGCTACGGGTCCCTCGGGGAGACCCAGTACTTC.

The chain carries TRBV3-1 (or the pseudogene TRBV3-2) and TRBJ1-6; D gene ambiguous. Between the trimmed V and J ends, which lost 4 bases and 6 bases, there was a span of 16 bases. This CDR3 spans 16 amino acids. Germline V gene data show CDR1 as LGHDT and CDR2 as YNNKEL (reference sequence). CDR3 nucleotide sequence: TGTGCCAGCAGCCGAGAGCGTGTGAATAGTAATTCACCCCTCCACTTT. Translation gives CASSRERVNSNSPLHF.

This clone occurred a few times. The chain uses TRBV18 and TRBJ2-2, with a possible D match to TRBD1 (6 bases). Trimming stripped 8 bases from V and 2 bases from J, with 15 bases between. Per the germline V gene, CDR1 is KGHSH and CDR2 is LQKENI. The CDR3 has 15 residues. The CDR3 loop reads CASRTGTLNTGELFF. CDR3 DNA sequence: TGTGCCAGCCGTACCGGGACACTCAACACCGGGGAGCTGTTTTTT. The whole variable domain, filled in from reference TRBV18 and TRBJ2-2, reads NAGVMQNPRHLVRRRGQEARLRCSPMKGHSHVYWYRQLPEEGLKFMVYLQKENIIDESGMPKERFSAEFPKEGPSILRIQQVVRGDSAAYFCASRTGTLNTGELFFGEGSRLTVL.

This clone was seen once. The chain has TRBV7-3 and TRBJ2-2; 14 nucleotides agree with TRBD2. The ends lost 5 bases at V and 4 bases at J; junction bases unmatched: 12. The CDR3 consists of 19 residues. Germline CDR1 and CDR2: SGHTA and FQGTGA. The DNA of the CDR3 is TGTGCCAGCAGCCCGATTCCGGGACTAGCGGGAGCAGGCACCGGGGAGCTGTTTTTT. Amino acid sequence: CASSPIPGLAGAGTGELFF.

This rearrangement joins TRBV6-5 to TRBJ1-3; D gene uncertain. V was trimmed by 2 bases and J by 0 bases, leaving 5 bases between them. There are 14 residues in the CDR3. CDR1 is MNHEY and CDR2 is SVGAGI in the germline V gene. The CDR3, as DNA: TGTGCCAGCAGTTACGGAGTCTCTGGAAACACCATATATTTT. It encodes CASSYGVSGNTIYF.

The V and J genes are TRBV5-1 and TRBJ1-4; 8 bases are a match to TRBD1. The CDR3 covers 17 residues. The V gene end was trimmed by 6 bases and the J gene end by 4 bases; junction bases not matched to a gene: 14. The V gene's germline CDR1 is SGHRS and CDR2 YFSETQ. CDR3 region: CASNTGQGPRNNEKLFF. The CDR3 DNA follows: TGCGCCAGCAACACCGGACAGGGCCCAAGGAATAATGAAAAACTGTTTTTT.

V is TRBV16 and J is TRBJ1-1; D might be TRBD1 (5 bases). This CDR3 has 14 residues. Trimming pared 3 bases from V and 12 bases from J, leaving 20 bases between. CDR1 is KGHSY, CDR2 FQNENV, per germline. DNA for the CDR3: TGTGCCAGCAGCCATTCAGTTCTGACAGCCGAGACTTTCTTT. Translation gives CASSHSVLTAETFF. Drawing the rest from reference TRBV16 and TRBJ1-1, the complete variable domain is GEEVAQTPKHLVRGEGQKAKLYCAPIKGHSYVFWYQQVLKNEFKFLISFQNENVFDETGMPKERFSAKCLPNSPCSLEIQATKLEDSAVYFCASSHSVLTAETFFGQGTRLTVV.

The rearrangement links TRBV7-8 to TRBJ2-1; 9 bases line up with TRBD2. With V trimmed by 1 base and J by 10 bases, 5 bases remained unmatched. This CDR3 contains 14 residues. Germline-derived CDR1 and CDR2 are SGHVS and FQNEAQ. The CDR3 here is CASSLGGLAGEQFF. CDR3 sequence (DNA): TGTGCCAGCAGCTTAGGGGGACTAGCCGGGGAGCAGTTCTTC.

The gene calls are TRBV7-2 and TRBJ2-7; 7 positions agree with TRBD1. Germline CDR1 is SGHTA and CDR2 is FQGNSA. This CDR3 contains 14 residues. Trimming took 5 bases from V and 2 from J; bases not matched to a gene: 6. The CDR3 loop is CASSQGQATYEQYF. The CDR3 nucleotides are TGTGCCAGCAGCCAAGGACAGGCAACCTACGAGCAGTACTTC.